This is a list of T cell receptor beta chains from one sample in a study of CD8+CD57+ T cells in acquired aplastic anemia. TCRdb independently ran MiXCR on the reads; one entry per CDR3 protein. There are approximately 220,000 distinct CDR3 sequences in the sample; 40% to 60% occur only once, and about 20% lies in the top ten. Input material: sorted CD4+, CD8+, or CD8+CD57+ T cells (not recorded which) from PBMCs. These receptor sequences come from a human donor with aplastic anemia. CDR3s include the opening cysteine and the closing phenylalanine or tryptophan. A D gene is named only where the DNA matches it firmly. Clone size is stated in some rows and not others, as once, few, many or a class when expanded.

abundance: -; j_gene: TRBJ1-5; v_gene: TRBV5-1; d_gene: -; CDR3aa: CASSLDGREDQPQHF; CDR3nt: TGCGCCAGCAGCTTGGATGGCCGGGAGGATCAGCCCCAGCATTTT
abundance: many; j_gene: TRBJ2-2; v_gene: TRBV19; d_gene: -; CDR3aa: CASSIGRERTGELFF; CDR3nt: TGTGCCAGTAGTATTGGCAGGGAACGCACCGGGGAGCTGTTTTTT
abundance: many; j_gene: TRBJ2-7; v_gene: TRBV6-5; d_gene: TRBD1; CDR3aa: CASTSRDSTYEQYF; CDR3nt: TGTGCCAGCACCTCAAGGGACAGCACCTACGAGCAGTACTTC
abundance: many; j_gene: TRBJ1-1; v_gene: TRBV20-1; d_gene: TRBD1; CDR3aa: CSARQGAGNTEAFF; CDR3nt: TGCAGTGCTAGACAGGGGGCGGGGAACACTGAAGCTTTCTTT
abundance: many; j_gene: TRBJ2-6; v_gene: TRBV5-1; d_gene: -; CDR3aa: CASSPQISGANVLTF; CDR3nt: TGTGCCAGCAGCCCCCAGATCTCTGGGGCCAACGTCCTGACTTTC
abundance: -; j_gene: TRBJ1-6; v_gene: TRBV7-9; d_gene: TRBD1; CDR3aa: CASSRGQGESTLHF; CDR3nt: TGTGCCAGCAGCAGGGGACAGGGGGAGAGTACCCTCCACTTT
abundance: many; j_gene: TRBJ1-3; v_gene: TRBV20-1; d_gene: -; CDR3aa: CSARHGSGNTIYF; CDR3nt: TGCAGTGCTAGGCATGGGTCTGGAAACACCATATATTTT
abundance: -; j_gene: TRBJ2-5; v_gene: TRBV25-1; d_gene: TRBD2; CDR3aa: CASSDPRTGLAGEETQYF; CDR3nt: TGTGCCAGCAGTGACCCGCGAACGGGACTAGCGGGCGAGGAGACCCAGTACTTC
abundance: -; j_gene: TRBJ2-5; v_gene: TRBV7-9; d_gene: TRBD2; CDR3aa: CASSLGLAGARRETQYF; CDR3nt: TGTGCCAGCAGCCTAGGACTAGCGGGGGCCCGACGGGAGACCCAGTACTTT
abundance: -; j_gene: TRBJ2-3; v_gene: TRBV19; d_gene: TRBD2; CDR3aa: CASSIRGGEDTQYF; CDR3nt: TGTGCCAGTAGTATACGGGGGGGGGAAGATACGCAGTATTTT
abundance: -; j_gene: TRBJ2-7; v_gene: TRBV7-2; d_gene: TRBD1; CDR3aa: CASSDGAGTGIYEQYF; CDR3nt: TGTGCCAGCAGCGACGGAGCCGGGACAGGGATATACGAGCAGTACTTC
abundance: -; j_gene: TRBJ1-5; v_gene: TRBV24-1; d_gene: TRBD1; CDR3aa: CATSDEDRGGQPQHF; CDR3nt: TGTGCCACCAGTGATGAGGACAGGGGCGGTCAGCCCCAGCATTTT
abundance: many; j_gene: TRBJ2-5; v_gene: TRBV20-1; d_gene: TRBD1; CDR3aa: CSARDGPGGQETQYF; CDR3nt: TGCAGTGCTAGAGACGGGCCAGGGGGACAAGAGACCCAGTACTTC
abundance: -; j_gene: TRBJ1-2; v_gene: TRBV12-3/TRBV12-4; d_gene: -; CDR3aa: CASSPPGNYGYTF; CDR3nt: TGTGCCAGCAGTCCACCGGGAAACTATGGCTACACCTTC
abundance: -; j_gene: TRBJ2-2; v_gene: TRBV29-1; d_gene: -; CDR3aa: CSVPDSTGELFF; CDR3nt: TGCAGCGTTCCTGATTCCACCGGGGAGCTGTTTTTT
abundance: -; j_gene: TRBJ1-6; v_gene: TRBV15; d_gene: -; CDR3aa: CATSRDLPVSPLHF; CDR3nt: TGTGCCACCAGCAGAGATCTGCCAGTTTCACCCCTCCACTTT
abundance: -; j_gene: TRBJ1-2; v_gene: TRBV5-8; d_gene: -; CDR3aa: CASSELGNSGYTF; CDR3nt: TGTGCCAGCAGCGAACTGGGTAATTCTGGCTACACCTTC
abundance: -; j_gene: TRBJ2-3; v_gene: TRBV20-1; d_gene: -; CDR3aa: CSARVRDTQYF; CDR3nt: TGCAGTGCTAGAGTCAGGGATACGCAGTATTTT
abundance: many; j_gene: TRBJ1-6; v_gene: TRBV6-5; d_gene: -; CDR3aa: CASSAVKLGNSPLHF; CDR3nt: TGTGCCAGCAGTGCAGTAAAGCTAGGGAATTCACCCCTCCACTTT
abundance: many; j_gene: TRBJ2-1; v_gene: TRBV7-3; d_gene: TRBD1; CDR3aa: CASSANRGNEQFF; CDR3nt: TGTGCCAGCAGCGCAAACAGGGGTAATGAGCAGTTCTTC
abundance: many; j_gene: TRBJ2-5; v_gene: TRBV19; d_gene: -; CDR3aa: CASSPFYGETQYF; CDR3nt: TGTGCCAGTAGCCCTTTTTACGGGGAGACCCAGTACTTC
abundance: -; j_gene: TRBJ1-2; v_gene: TRBV28; d_gene: -; CDR3aa: CASRATSKGVVGYGYTF; CDR3nt: TGTGCCAGCAGGGCAACCTCGAAGGGTGTCGTGGGTTATGGCTACACCTTC
abundance: many; j_gene: TRBJ2-1; v_gene: TRBV6-1; d_gene: -; CDR3aa: CASSYPGPDDHEQFF; CDR3nt: TGTGCCAGCAGCTATCCGGGTCCCGACGACCATGAGCAGTTCTTC
abundance: -; j_gene: TRBJ1-1; v_gene: TRBV7-9; d_gene: -; CDR3aa: CASSLAETEAFF; CDR3nt: TGTGCCAGCAGCTTAGCAGAAACTGAAGCTTTCTTT
abundance: once; j_gene: TRBJ1-1; v_gene: TRBV5-1; d_gene: -; CDR3aa: CASSFSGGSTEAFF; CDR3nt: TGCGCCAGCAGCTTTAGCGGGGGGAGCACTGAAGCTTTCTTT
abundance: many; j_gene: TRBJ2-1; v_gene: TRBV7-8; d_gene: TRBD2; CDR3aa: CASSSRLAREQFF; CDR3nt: TGTGCCAGCAGCTCACGACTAGCGAGAGAGCAGTTCTTC
abundance: many; j_gene: TRBJ2-1; v_gene: TRBV20-1; d_gene: TRBD2; CDR3aa: CSARDISGGALYNEQFF; CDR3nt: TGCAGTGCTAGAGATATTAGCGGGGGGGCCTTATACAATGAGCAGTTCTTC
abundance: many; j_gene: TRBJ2-5; v_gene: TRBV7-2; d_gene: -; CDR3aa: CASSLGSGKETQYF; CDR3nt: TGTGCCAGCAGCTTAGGGTCAGGGAAAGAGACCCAGTACTTC
abundance: few; j_gene: TRBJ1-3; v_gene: TRBV15; d_gene: TRBD1; CDR3aa: CATAGTGDVSGNTIYF; CDR3nt: TGTGCCACCGCCGGGACAGGCGACGTCTCTGGAAACACCATATATTTT
abundance: many; j_gene: TRBJ2-1; v_gene: TRBV20-1; d_gene: TRBD1; CDR3aa: CSSARQGGNEQFF; CDR3nt: TGCAGTTCAGCACGACAGGGGGGAAATGAGCAGTTCTTC
abundance: few; j_gene: TRBJ1-3; v_gene: TRBV11-2; d_gene: -; CDR3aa: CASSLDPSGNTIYF; CDR3nt: TGTGCCAGCAGCTTAGACCCCTCTGGAAACACCATATATTTT
abundance: -; j_gene: TRBJ1-4; v_gene: TRBV20-1; d_gene: TRBD1; CDR3aa: CSAKDRGKEKLFF; CDR3nt: TGCAGTGCTAAGGACAGGGGAAAGGAAAAACTGTTTTTT
abundance: -; j_gene: TRBJ2-7; v_gene: TRBV19; d_gene: TRBD1; CDR3aa: CASKRTGGLYEQYF; CDR3nt: TGTGCCAGTAAAAGGACAGGGGGCCTCTACGAGCAGTACTTC
abundance: many; j_gene: TRBJ1-4; v_gene: TRBV5-6; d_gene: TRBD1; CDR3aa: CASSFLRDRAEKLFF; CDR3nt: TGTGCCAGCAGCTTCTTACGGGACAGGGCGGAAAAACTGTTTTTT
abundance: -; j_gene: TRBJ1-2; v_gene: TRBV29-1; d_gene: TRBD1; CDR3aa: CSVVAGGSDNYGYTF; CDR3nt: TGCAGCGTTGTGGCAGGGGGCTCAGATAACTATGGCTACACCTTC
abundance: -; j_gene: TRBJ1-2; v_gene: TRBV11-3; d_gene: -; CDR3aa: CASSSNWDGYTF; CDR3nt: TGTGCCAGCAGCTCAAATTGGGATGGCTACACCTTC
abundance: few; j_gene: TRBJ2-5; v_gene: TRBV6-4; d_gene: TRBD1; CDR3aa: CASSAGTGGSPQYF; CDR3nt: TGTGCCAGCAGCGCCGGGACAGGGGGCAGTCCCCAGTACTTC
abundance: many; j_gene: TRBJ2-2; v_gene: TRBV7-8; d_gene: -; CDR3aa: CASSSSRSNTGELFF; CDR3nt: TGTGCCAGCAGCTCTAGCAGAAGTAACACCGGGGAGCTGTTTTTT
abundance: many; j_gene: TRBJ2-3; v_gene: TRBV5-1; d_gene: TRBD1; CDR3aa: CASSRWGQGGTDTQYF; CDR3nt: TGCGCCAGCAGCAGATGGGGACAGGGCGGCACAGATACGCAGTATTTT
abundance: -; j_gene: TRBJ1-2; v_gene: TRBV29-1; d_gene: -; CDR3aa: CSVEPHLYGYTF; CDR3nt: TGCAGCGTTGAACCCCATCTCTATGGCTACACCTTC
abundance: many; j_gene: TRBJ1-4; v_gene: TRBV15; d_gene: -; CDR3aa: CATSGGGTSVNNEKLFF; CDR3nt: TGTGCCACCAGCGGAGGGGGGACCAGCGTAAACAATGAAAAACTGTTTTTT
abundance: -; j_gene: TRBJ1-2; v_gene: TRBV9; d_gene: -; CDR3aa: CASSVSGGRSGYTF; CDR3nt: TGTGCCAGCAGCGTCTCCGGGGGGCGGAGTGGCTACACCTTC
abundance: few; j_gene: TRBJ1-5; v_gene: TRBV28; d_gene: -; CDR3aa: CASNGAGTGNQPQHF; CDR3nt: TGTGCCAGCAATGGGGCAGGGACGGGCAATCAGCCCCAGCATTTT
abundance: many; j_gene: TRBJ1-6; v_gene: TRBV18; d_gene: -; CDR3aa: CASSPVTNNSPLHF; CDR3nt: TGTGCCAGCTCACCGGTCACGAATAATTCACCCCTCCACTTT
abundance: -; j_gene: TRBJ2-3; v_gene: TRBV20-1; d_gene: TRBD1; CDR3aa: CSATGGADTQYF; CDR3nt: TGCAGCGCTACAGGGGGCGCAGATACGCAGTATTTT
abundance: -; j_gene: TRBJ1-2; v_gene: TRBV2; d_gene: TRBD1; CDR3aa: CASSNAGTGFRYGYTF; CDR3nt: TGTGCCAGCAGTAACGCCGGGACAGGTTTCCGCTATGGCTACACCTTC
abundance: -; j_gene: TRBJ2-7; v_gene: TRBV29-1; d_gene: -; CDR3aa: CSVGGLTSYEQYF; CDR3nt: TGCAGCGTTGGTGGACTTACGTCCTACGAGCAGTACTTC
abundance: -; j_gene: TRBJ1-2; v_gene: TRBV10-3; d_gene: TRBD1; CDR3aa: CAISTGGPNYGYTF; CDR3nt: TGTGCCATCAGCACAGGGGGTCCTAACTATGGCTACACCTTC
abundance: -; j_gene: TRBJ2-7; v_gene: TRBV13; d_gene: -; CDR3aa: CASSLKPTVWEQYF; CDR3nt: TGTGCCAGCAGCTTAAAGCCCACAGTTTGGGAGCAGTACTTC
abundance: many; j_gene: TRBJ2-7; v_gene: TRBV10-3; d_gene: -; CDR3aa: CAISGGTDEQYF; CDR3nt: TGTGCCATCAGTGGTGGAACCGACGAGCAGTACTTC
abundance: -; j_gene: TRBJ1-5; v_gene: TRBV20-1; d_gene: -; CDR3aa: CSARGGVEQPQHF; CDR3nt: TGCAGTGCTAGAGGGGGGGTTGAGCAGCCCCAGCATTTT
abundance: many; j_gene: TRBJ2-3; v_gene: TRBV7-9; d_gene: -; CDR3aa: CASTDGVTDTQYF; CDR3nt: TGTGCCAGCACGGATGGCGTTACAGATACGCAGTATTTT
abundance: few; j_gene: TRBJ2-3; v_gene: TRBV28; d_gene: TRBD1; CDR3aa: CASSHRNWDSARTDTQYF; CDR3nt: TGTGCCAGCAGTCACCGTAATTGGGACAGCGCCCGCACAGATACGCAGTATTTT
abundance: many; j_gene: TRBJ2-3; v_gene: TRBV20-1; d_gene: -; CDR3aa: CSARRPESTDTQYF; CDR3nt: TGCAGTGCTAGACGGCCAGAGAGCACAGATACGCAGTATTTT
abundance: -; j_gene: TRBJ1-1; v_gene: TRBV29-1; d_gene: TRBD1; CDR3aa: CSVAVGQGGRAFF; CDR3nt: TGCAGCGTTGCCGTGGGACAGGGTGGACGAGCTTTCTTT
abundance: many; j_gene: TRBJ1-5; v_gene: TRBV20-1; d_gene: -; CDR3aa: CSASGRGQPQHF; CDR3nt: TGCAGTGCTAGCGGGCGGGGGCAGCCCCAGCATTTT
abundance: few; j_gene: TRBJ1-2; v_gene: TRBV7-2; d_gene: -; CDR3aa: CASSPGEGQGYGCTF; CDR3nt: TGTGCCAGCAGCCCCGGGGAGGGGCAAGGGTATGGCTGCACCTTC